The clone carrying this TCR beta chain showed up many times. The CDR3 has 13 amino acids. V lost 1 base to trimming and J lost 4 bases, with 8 bases between them. Germline CDR1 is DFQATT and CDR2 is SNEGSKA (reference sequence). This sample's TCRbeta library carried unique molecular identifier barcodes. MiXCR, applied by TCRdb to the PCR reads, yields one record per CDR3 protein. The sample lists about 640,000 distinct CDR3 sequences; approximately 16% were seen once. This sample is drawn from a study of T-cell reconstitution after alpha-beta-depleted transplantation in children. This clonotype was obtained from a human donor who donated a stem cell graft to a child with acute myeloid leukemia. Source: PBMCs from the stem cell graft donor, taken from the stem cell graft. This chain joins TRBV20-1 and TRBJ1-5; D is undetermined. CDR3 amino acids: CSARVGRNQPQHF. CDR3 nucleotide sequence: TGCAGTGCTAGAGTCGGACGGAATCAGCCCCAGCATTTT.